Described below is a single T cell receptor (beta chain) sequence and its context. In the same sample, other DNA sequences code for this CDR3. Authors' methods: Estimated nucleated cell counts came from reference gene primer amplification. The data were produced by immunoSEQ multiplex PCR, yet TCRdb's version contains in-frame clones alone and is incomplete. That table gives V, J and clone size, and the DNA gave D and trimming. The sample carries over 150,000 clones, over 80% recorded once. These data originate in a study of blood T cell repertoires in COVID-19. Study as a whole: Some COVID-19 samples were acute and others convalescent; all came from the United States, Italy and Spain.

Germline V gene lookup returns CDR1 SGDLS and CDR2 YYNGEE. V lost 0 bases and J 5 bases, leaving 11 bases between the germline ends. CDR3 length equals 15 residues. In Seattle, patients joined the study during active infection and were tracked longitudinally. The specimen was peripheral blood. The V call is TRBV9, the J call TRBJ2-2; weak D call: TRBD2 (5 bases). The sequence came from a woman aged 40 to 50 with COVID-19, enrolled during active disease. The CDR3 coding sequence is TGTGCCAGCAGCGTAGTTGGAGGCGGGACCGGGGAGCTGTTTTTT. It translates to CASSVVGGGTGELFF.